Listed below are T cell receptor beta chains from one sample, sequenced in a study of control samples from healthy donors and cancer patients. Profiling relied on immunoSEQ multiplex PCR, and the TCRdb table lists in-frame clones only, not all of them. Counted here are approximately 90,000 clones, about 89% occurring once; the ten biggest clones make up roughly 20%. Sequenced material: blood. These receptors were obtained from a man aged 25-45 years in good health. Both conserved end residues are trimmed from each CDR3. A D gene is named only where the DNA matches it firmly. Rows give clone size only sometimes, using once, few, many, or a class for an expanded clone.

V gene	clone size	CDR3 length	D gene	J gene	CDR3 protein
TRBV9	few	11	NA	TRBJ1-2	ASSALPDYGYT
TRBV19	NA	13	TRBD1	TRBJ1-5	ASSSTGPRNQPQH
TRBV28	once	12	NA	TRBJ2-7	ASSLTGAIYEQY
TRBV25-1	once	13	TRBD1	TRBJ1-1	ASSVRGDRNTEAF
TRBV7-2	NA	12	TRBD1	TRBJ1-6	ASSLEATGRGFH
TRBV3-1/TRBV3-2	NA	15	NA	TRBJ1-5	ASSPHAAGVSGQPQH
TRBV7-9	NA	12	NA	TRBJ2-5	ASSPGRTQETQY
TRBV6-5	NA	12	NA	TRBJ1-1	ASKRDGQNTEAF
TRBV6-5	NA	13	TRBD2	TRBJ2-1	ASSKEEAGLNEQF
TRBV7-2	NA	11	NA	TRBJ2-1	ASSSYSYNEQF
TRBV29-1	NA	10	NA	TRBJ1-1	SVELGGSQAF
TRBV27	NA	12	TRBD1	TRBJ1-2	ASRSTGGAYGYT
TRBV5-1	NA	13	NA	TRBJ2-7	ASSLGHTSSYEQY
TRBV7-2	NA	14	TRBD2	TRBJ2-2	ASSARGGSSPGELF
TRBV5-1	NA	12	NA	TRBJ1-1	ASSLAGGGTEAF